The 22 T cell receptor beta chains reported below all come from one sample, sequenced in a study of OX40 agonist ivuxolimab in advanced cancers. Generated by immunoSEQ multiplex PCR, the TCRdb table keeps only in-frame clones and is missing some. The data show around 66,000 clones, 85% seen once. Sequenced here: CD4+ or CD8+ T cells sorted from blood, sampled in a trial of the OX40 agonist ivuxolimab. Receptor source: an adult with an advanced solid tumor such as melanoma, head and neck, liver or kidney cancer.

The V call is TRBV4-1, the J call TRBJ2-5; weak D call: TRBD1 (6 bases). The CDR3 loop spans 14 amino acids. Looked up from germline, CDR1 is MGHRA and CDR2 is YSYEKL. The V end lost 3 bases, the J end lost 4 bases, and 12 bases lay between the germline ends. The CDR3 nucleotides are TGCGCCAGCAGCCACCCACCCAGGGGAGAGACCCAGTACTTC. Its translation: CASSHPPRGETQYF.

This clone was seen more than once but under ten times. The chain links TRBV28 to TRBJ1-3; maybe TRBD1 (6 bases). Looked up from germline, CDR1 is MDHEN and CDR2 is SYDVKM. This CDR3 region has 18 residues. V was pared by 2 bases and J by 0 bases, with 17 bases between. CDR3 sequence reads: CASSLPIVGQLSGNTIYF. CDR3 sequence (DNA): TGTGCCAGCAGTTTACCTATTGTCGGACAGCTCTCTGGAAACACCATATATTTT.

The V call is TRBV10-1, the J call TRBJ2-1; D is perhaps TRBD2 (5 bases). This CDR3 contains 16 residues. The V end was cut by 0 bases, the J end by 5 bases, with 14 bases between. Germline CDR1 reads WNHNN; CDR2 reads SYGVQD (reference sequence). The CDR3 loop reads CASSESVVARNNEQFF. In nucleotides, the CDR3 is TGCGCCAGCAGTGAGTCGGTGGTAGCGAGGAACAATGAGCAGTTCTTC.

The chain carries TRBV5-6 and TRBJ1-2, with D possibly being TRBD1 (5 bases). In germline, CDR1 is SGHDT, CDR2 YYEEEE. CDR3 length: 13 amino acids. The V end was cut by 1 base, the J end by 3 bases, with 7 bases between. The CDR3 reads CASSLQGYYGYTF. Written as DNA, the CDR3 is TGTGCCAGCAGCTTGCAGGGCTACTATGGCTACACCTTC. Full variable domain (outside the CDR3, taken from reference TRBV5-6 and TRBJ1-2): DAGVTQSPTHLIKTRGQQVTLRCSPKSGHDTVSWYQQALGQGPQFIFQYYEEEERQRGNFPDRFSGHQFPNYSSELNVNALLLGDSALYLCASSLQGYYGYTFGSGTRLTVV.

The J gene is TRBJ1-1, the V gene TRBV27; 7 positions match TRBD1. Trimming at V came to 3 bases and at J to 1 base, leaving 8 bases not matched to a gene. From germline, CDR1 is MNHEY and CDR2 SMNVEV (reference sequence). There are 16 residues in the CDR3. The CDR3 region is CASSFGRGIGNTEAFF. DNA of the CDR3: TGTGCCAGCAGTTTTGGCAGGGGGATTGGGAACACTGAAGCTTTCTTT.

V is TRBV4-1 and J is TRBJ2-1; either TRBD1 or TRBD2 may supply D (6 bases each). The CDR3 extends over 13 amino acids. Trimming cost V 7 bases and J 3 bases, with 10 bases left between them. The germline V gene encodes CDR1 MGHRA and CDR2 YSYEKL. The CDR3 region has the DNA TGCGCCAGCATGGGGGGCCACTACAATGAGCAGTTCTTC. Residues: CASMGGHYNEQFF.

The CDR3 DNA is TGTGCCAGCAGCCTCCGGGACGGAACCTACGAGCAGTACTTC. This sequence encodes CASSLRDGTYEQYF. This chain uses TRBV9 with TRBJ2-7; D is possibly TRBD1 or TRBD2 (5 bases each). Germline V gives CDR1 SGDLS, CDR2 YYNGEE. V was trimmed by 4 bases and J by 2 bases, leaving 13 bases between them. There are 14 residues in the CDR3.

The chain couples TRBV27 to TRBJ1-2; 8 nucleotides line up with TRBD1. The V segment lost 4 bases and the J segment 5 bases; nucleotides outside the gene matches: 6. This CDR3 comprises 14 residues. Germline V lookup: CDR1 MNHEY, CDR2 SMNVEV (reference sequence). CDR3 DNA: TGTGCCAGCAGTTCCGGGACAGGAGCATATGGCTACACCTTC. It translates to CASSSGTGAYGYTF.

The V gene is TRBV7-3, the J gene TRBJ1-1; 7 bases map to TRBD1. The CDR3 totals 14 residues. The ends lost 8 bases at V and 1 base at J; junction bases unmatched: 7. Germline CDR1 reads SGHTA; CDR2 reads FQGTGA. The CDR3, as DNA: TGTGCCAGCTTACAGGGGCCCTCGAACACTGAAGCTTTCTTT. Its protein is CASLQGPSNTEAFF.

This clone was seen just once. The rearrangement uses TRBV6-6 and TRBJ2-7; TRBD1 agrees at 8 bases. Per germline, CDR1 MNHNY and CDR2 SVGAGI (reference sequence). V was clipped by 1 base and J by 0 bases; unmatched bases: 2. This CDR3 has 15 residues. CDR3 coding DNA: TGTGCCAGCAGTTACTGGGACAGGATCTCCTACGAGCAGTACTTC. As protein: CASSYWDRISYEQYF.

The CDR3 reads CASSYLRGTEKLFF. The CDR3 DNA sequence: TGTGCCAGCAGTTACCTCCGGGGTACGGAAAAACTGTTTTTT. The V gene is TRBV6-6, the J gene TRBJ1-4; D is unclear. Trimming cost V 2 bases and J 8 bases, with 12 bases left between them. The CDR3 is made up of 14 amino acids. The germline gives CDR1 MNHNY, CDR2 SVGAGI (reference sequence).

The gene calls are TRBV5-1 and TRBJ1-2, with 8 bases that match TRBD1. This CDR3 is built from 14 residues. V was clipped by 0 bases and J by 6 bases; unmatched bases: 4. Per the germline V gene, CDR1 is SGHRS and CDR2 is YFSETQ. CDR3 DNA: TGCGCCAGCAGCTTGGAAACAGGGGGAAATGGCTACACCTTC. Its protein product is CASSLETGGNGYTF.

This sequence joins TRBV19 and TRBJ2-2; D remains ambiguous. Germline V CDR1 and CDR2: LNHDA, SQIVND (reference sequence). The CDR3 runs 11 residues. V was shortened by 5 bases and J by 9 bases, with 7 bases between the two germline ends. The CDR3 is CASSVARELFF. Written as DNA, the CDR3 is TGTGCCAGTAGTGTGGCCCGGGAGCTGTTTTTT.

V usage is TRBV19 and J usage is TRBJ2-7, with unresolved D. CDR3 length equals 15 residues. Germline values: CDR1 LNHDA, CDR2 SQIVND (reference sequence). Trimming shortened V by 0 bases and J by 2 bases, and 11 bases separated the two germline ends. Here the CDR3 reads CASSIDSRMTYEQYF. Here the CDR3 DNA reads TGTGCCAGTAGTATAGATTCCAGAATGACCTACGAGCAGTACTTC.

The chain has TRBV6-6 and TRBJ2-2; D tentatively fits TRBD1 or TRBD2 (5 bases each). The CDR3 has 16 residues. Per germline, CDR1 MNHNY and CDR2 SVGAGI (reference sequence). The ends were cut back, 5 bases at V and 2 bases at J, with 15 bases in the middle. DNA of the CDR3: TGTGCCAGCAGTACCCCGGGGCAGGGAAACACCGGGGAGCTGTTTTTT. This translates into CASSTPGQGNTGELFF.

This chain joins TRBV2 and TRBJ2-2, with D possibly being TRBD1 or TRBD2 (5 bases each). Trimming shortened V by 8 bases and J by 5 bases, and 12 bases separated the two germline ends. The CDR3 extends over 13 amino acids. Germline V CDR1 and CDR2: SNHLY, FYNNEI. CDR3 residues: CASLGERTGELFF. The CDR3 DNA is TGTGCCAGCTTAGGGGAGAGAACCGGGGAGCTGTTTTTT.

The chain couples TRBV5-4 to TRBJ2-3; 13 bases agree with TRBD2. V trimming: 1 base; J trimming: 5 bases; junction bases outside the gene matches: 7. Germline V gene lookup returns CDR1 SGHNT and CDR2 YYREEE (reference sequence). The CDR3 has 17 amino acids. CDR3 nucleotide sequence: TGTGCCAGCAGCTTGTCGACTAGCGGGGGGCCGGGAGATACGCAGTATTTT. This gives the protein CASSLSTSGGPGDTQYF.

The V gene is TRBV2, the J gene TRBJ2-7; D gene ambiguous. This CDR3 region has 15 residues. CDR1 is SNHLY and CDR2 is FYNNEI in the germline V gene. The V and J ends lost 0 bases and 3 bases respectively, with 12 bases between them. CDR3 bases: TGTGCCAGCAGTGAAGCGGACCCGAGGCTCTACGAGCAGTACTTC. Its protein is CASSEADPRLYEQYF.

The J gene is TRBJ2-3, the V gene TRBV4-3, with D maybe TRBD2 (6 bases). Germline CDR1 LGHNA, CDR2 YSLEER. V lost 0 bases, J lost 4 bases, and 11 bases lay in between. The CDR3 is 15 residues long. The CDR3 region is CASSQERLGPDTQYF. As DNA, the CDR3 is TGCGCCAGCAGCCAAGAAAGACTAGGGCCAGATACGCAGTATTTT.

CDR3 DNA: TGTGCCAGCAGCCCCGACAGGGATCAGCCCCAGCATTTT. It is translated as CASSPDRDQPQHF. The chain is built from TRBV5-6 and TRBJ1-5; 7 nucleotides agree with TRBD1. CDR3 length: 13 amino acids. The J segment lost 5 bases and the V segment lost 4 bases, leaving 3 bases of the junction unmatched. Germline CDR1 SGHDT, CDR2 YYEEEE.

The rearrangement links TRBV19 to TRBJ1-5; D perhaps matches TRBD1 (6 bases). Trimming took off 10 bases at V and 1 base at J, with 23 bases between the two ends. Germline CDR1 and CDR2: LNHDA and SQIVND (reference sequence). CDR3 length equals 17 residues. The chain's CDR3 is CATDRTALGESNQPQHF. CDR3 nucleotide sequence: TGTGCCACCGATAGGACAGCCCTCGGAGAGAGCAATCAGCCCCAGCATTTT.

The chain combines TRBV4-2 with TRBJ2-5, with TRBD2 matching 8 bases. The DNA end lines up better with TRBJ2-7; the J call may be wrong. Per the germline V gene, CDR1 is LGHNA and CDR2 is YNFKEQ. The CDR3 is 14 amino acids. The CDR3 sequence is CASRGGGSSYEQYF. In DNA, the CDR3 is TGTGCCAGCAGGGGCGGGGGGAGTTCCTACGAGCAGTACTTC.